Listed here is a single TCR beta chain. Antigen: not known. Blood samples were obtained at baseline, cycle 4 day 1, and cycle 7 day 1. Germline values: CDR1 SGHTA, CDR2 FQGNSA. CDR3 length: 14 residues. V gave up 5 bases and J gave up 2 bases, with 12 bases separating them. This entry comes from a study of OX40 agonist ivuxolimab in advanced cancers. Turning to the study itself: Patients enrolled in dose escalation were diagnosed with hepatocellular carcinoma, melanoma, renal cell or head and neck cancer. Study-wide points: Both CD4+ and CD8+ T cell populations in blood had undergone clonal expansion by week 6 at 0.1 to 3.0 mg/kg. Certain nonresponders additionally had low normalized T-cell clonal expansion.

Profiling relied on immunoSEQ multiplex PCR, and the TCRdb table lists in-frame clones only, not all of them. This table holds 80,000 to 100,000 clones, approximately 94% found once. The chain recombines TRBV7-2 with TRBJ2-5; D is unresolved. This specimen was CD4+ or CD8+ T cells sorted from blood, taken in a trial of the OX40 agonist ivuxolimab. The clonotype was recovered from an adult with an advanced solid tumor such as melanoma, head and neck, liver or kidney cancer. DNA for the CDR3: TGTGCCAGCAGCACACCAGGCAATCAAGAGACCCAGTACTTC. It codes for CASSTPGNQETQYF. Combining the CDR3 with reference TRBV7-2 and TRBJ2-5 gives the whole variable domain GAGVSQSPSNKVTEKGKDVELRCDPISGHTALYWYRQSLGQGLEFLIYFQGNSAPDKSGLPSDRFSAERTGGSVSTLTIQRTQQEDSAVYLCASSTPGNQETQYFGPGTRLLVL.